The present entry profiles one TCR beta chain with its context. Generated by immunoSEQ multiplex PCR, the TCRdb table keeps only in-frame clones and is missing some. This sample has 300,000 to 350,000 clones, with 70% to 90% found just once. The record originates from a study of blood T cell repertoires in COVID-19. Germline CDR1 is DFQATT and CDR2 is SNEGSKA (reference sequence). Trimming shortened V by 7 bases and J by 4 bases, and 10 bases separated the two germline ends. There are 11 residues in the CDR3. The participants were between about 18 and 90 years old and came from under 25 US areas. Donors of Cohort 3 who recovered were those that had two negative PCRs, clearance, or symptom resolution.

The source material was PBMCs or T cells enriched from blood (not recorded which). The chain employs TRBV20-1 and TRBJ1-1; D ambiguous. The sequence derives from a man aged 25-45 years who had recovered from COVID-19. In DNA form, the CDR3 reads TGCAGTGTGGCCGGAGCCACTGAAGCTTTCTTT. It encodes CSVAGATEAFF.